These 10 T cell receptor beta chains were sequenced from one sample in a study of tumor and adjacent non-tumor tissue in lung cancer listed by TCRdb under 2018. RNA was extracted from bulk unsorted tissue and checked for quality with a NanoDrop ND-1000 and an Agilent 2100. The library was made by multiplex PCR. Sequencing was performed on an Illumina HiSeq 2500. Following protocols modified from ARM-PCR, the researchers constructed TCRbeta libraries through three rounds of nested PCR with primers (Table S4). The raw public reads went through TCRdb reprocessing: fastp at Q25, MiXCR clone calling, in-frame beta chains kept. Identical CDR3 protein sequences are pooled into one entry, listed with their most common genes and DNA. For this sample there are around 200,000 distinct CDR3 sequences; 71% appear just once. The ten most abundant clones make up around 27% of the sample. Sequenced: lung tumor tissue. The receptors were sampled from a man in his 60s with non-small cell lung cancer.

There are a few counts of this clonotype. The chain employs TRBV5-6 and TRBJ2-1; D uncertain. V lost 3 bases to trimming and J lost 9 bases, with 13 bases between them. This CDR3 has 13 residues. Germline-derived CDR1 and CDR2 are SGHDT and YYEEEE. The CDR3 sequence is CASSSEPASEQFF. In DNA, the CDR3 is TGTGCCAGCAGCTCCGAACCGGCAAGTGAGCAGTTCTTC.

This clonotype turned up a few times. The chain couples TRBV5-4 to TRBJ1-1; the D is unclear. The CDR3 extends over 13 amino acids. The germline V and J ends were trimmed by 0 bases and 3 bases, with 6 bases remaining between them. CDR1 is SGHNT and CDR2 is YYREEE in the germline V gene (reference sequence). The CDR3 nucleotides are TGTGCCAGCAGCTTGGGCTTGGACACTGAAGCTTTCTTT. Its protein product is CASSLGLDTEAFF.

This sequence joins TRBV28 and TRBJ2-3, with D possibly matching TRBD1 (6 bases). The V gene's germline CDR1 is MDHEN and CDR2 SYDVKM. The CDR3 sequence is 16 residues long. The ends were cut back, 8 bases at V and 2 bases at J, with 20 bases in the middle. CDR3 nucleotide sequence: TGTGCCAGCTGCTCCGGGGCTCAGGGACACACAGATACGCAGTATTTT. Amino acids: CASCSGAQGHTDTQYF.

Regarding this clonotype: A read error may produce the germline difference seen at one junction end. The rearrangement links TRBV20-1 to TRBJ2-7, with 9 bases matching TRBD2. Germline V gives CDR1 DFQATT, CDR2 SNEGSKA (reference sequence). The CDR3 totals 17 residues. The CDR3, as DNA: TGCACTGCTAGAGATCGGGCTAGCGGGACCATCCTTGGCGAGCAGTACTTC. Residues: CTARDRASGTILGEQYF.

On this clonotype: One end of the junction fails to match germline, which may point to a read error. The chain combines TRBV4-3 with TRBJ1-6, with 7 nucleotides matching TRBD1. Per germline, CDR1 LGHNA and CDR2 YSLEER. The CDR3 totals 15 residues. CDR3 bases: TGCGCCAGCTGCCAGGAGACAGGGAGGAATTCACCTCTCCACTTT. Its protein product is CASCQETGRNSPLHF.

Concerning this clonotype: One junction end disagrees with the germline gene, perhaps due to a read error. The rearrangement joins TRBV4-2 to TRBJ1-3, with D possibly being TRBD1 (6 bases). This CDR3 has 16 residues. Germline lookup yields CDR1 LGHNA and CDR2 YNFKEQ. CDR3: CASSQPGEIAGSTIYF. CDR3 DNA sequence: TGTGCCAGCAGCCAGCCAGGGGAAATCGCTGGAAGCACCATATATTTT.

Comment on this clonotype: A clone one base away is much larger, so this may be a read error. V is TRBV29-1 and J is TRBJ2-3; possibly TRBD1 for D (5 bases). Germline assignment: CDR1 SQVTM and CDR2 ANQGSEA. CDR3 length: 12 amino acids. Trimming removed 7 bases at V and 2 bases at J, with 10 bases between. CDR3 loop: CSAQGLTDTQYF. The DNA of the CDR3 is TGCAGCGCTCAGGGCCTCACAGATACGCAGTATTTT.

The chain is built from TRBV6-2 or TRBV6-3 and TRBJ2-1; 7 positions match TRBD2. Per the germline V gene, CDR1 is MNHEY and CDR2 is SVGEGT. Losses at the gene ends were 7 bases for V and 8 bases for J; bases not matched to a gene: 14. This CDR3 contains 15 residues. CDR3 amino acids: CASIYGGGSRDEQFF. Written as DNA, the CDR3 is TGTGCCAGCATTTATGGAGGCGGGAGCCGCGATGAGCAGTTCTTC.

The DNA of the CDR3 is TGTGCCAGCAGTCTGGGGTTGGGGGGTTATAACACTGAAGCTTTCTTT. The encoded protein is CASSLGLGGYNTEAFF. The chain combines TRBV12-3 or TRBV12-4 with TRBJ1-1; D possibly corresponds to TRBD1 (5 bases). This CDR3 contains 16 residues. Trimming pared 5 bases from V and 2 bases from J, leaving 18 bases between.

As regards this clonotype: A read error may be the cause here, since a much bigger clone is one base away. Since no conserved phenylalanine or tryptophan closes the CDR3, a read error is the likely cause. This chain connects TRBV6-2 or TRBV6-3 to TRBJ2-3; no clear D. V was trimmed by 2 bases and J by 6 bases, leaving 9 bases between them. Germline values: CDR1 MNHEY, CDR2 SVGEGT. This CDR3 has 13 residues. CDR3 residues: CASSYPSVDTQYS. In DNA form, the CDR3 reads TGTGCCAGCAGTTACCCCTCCGTCGATACGCAGTATTCT.